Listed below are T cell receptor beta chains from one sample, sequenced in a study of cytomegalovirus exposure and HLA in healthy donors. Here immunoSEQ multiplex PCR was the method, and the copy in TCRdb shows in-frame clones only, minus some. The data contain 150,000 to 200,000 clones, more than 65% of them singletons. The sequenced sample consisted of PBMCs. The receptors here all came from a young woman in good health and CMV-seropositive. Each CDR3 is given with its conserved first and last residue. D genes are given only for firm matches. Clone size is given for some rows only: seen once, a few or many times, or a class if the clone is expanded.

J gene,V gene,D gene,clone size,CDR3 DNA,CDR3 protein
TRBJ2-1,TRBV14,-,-,TGTGCCAGCAGCCAAGTCAGGGGCGGAGAGCAGTTCTTC,CASSQVRGGEQFF
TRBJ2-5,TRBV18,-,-,TGTGCCAGCTCCCCCCGGGACTACCAAGAGACCCAGTACTTC,CASSPRDYQETQYF
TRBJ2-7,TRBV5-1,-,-,TGCGCCAGCAGCTACCCTGGCAGGGGCAACTACGAGCAGTACTTC,CASSYPGRGNYEQYF
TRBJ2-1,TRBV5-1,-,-,TGCGCCAGCAGCGTGCAGGGTTCGGGTCTCAATGAGCAGTTCTTC,CASSVQGSGLNEQFF
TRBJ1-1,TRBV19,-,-,TGTGCCAGTACGACAGGCTTAGGGAACACTGAAGCTTTCTTT,CASTTGLGNTEAFF
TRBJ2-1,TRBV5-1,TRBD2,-,TGCGCCAGCGGGGAACTCGCGGGGGGGCCATATGAGCAGTTCTTC,CASGELAGGPYEQFF
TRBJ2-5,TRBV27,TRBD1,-,TGTGCCAGCAGTTTACGGGGTCAGGGGGCGTTTACCCAGTACTTC,CASSLRGQGAFTQYF
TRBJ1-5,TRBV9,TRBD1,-,TGTGCCAGCAGCGTAGGGGCCGGCGTGGGGACAGGGGCGAGCAATCAGCCCCAGCATTTT,CASSVGAGVGTGASNQPQHF
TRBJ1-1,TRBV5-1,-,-,TGCGCCAGCAGCAGTGGACAGAACGCAGCTTTCTTT,CASSSGQNAAFF
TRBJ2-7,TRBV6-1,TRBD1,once,TGTGCCAGCAGTGAATCAGGGGGCGTTGAGCAGTACTTC,CASSESGGVEQYF
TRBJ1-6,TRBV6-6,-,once,TGTGCCAGCCATTCTCCAGGGGCAAAAGTTAATTCACCCCTCCACTTT,CASHSPGAKVNSPLHF
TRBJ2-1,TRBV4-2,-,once,TGTGCCAGCAGACCAGAGGTAGGGGGGGCCCCCTACAATGAGCAGTTCTTC,CASRPEVGGAPYNEQFF
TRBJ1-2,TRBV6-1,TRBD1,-,TGTGCCAGCCTTGTTGAGACAGGGGTAGGTGGCTACACCTTC,CASLVETGVGGYTF
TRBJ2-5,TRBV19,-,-,TGTGCCAGTAGTACCCTCTACGGGCCGGGGAAAGAGACCCAGTACTTC,CASSTLYGPGKETQYF
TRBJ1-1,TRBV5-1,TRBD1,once,TGCGCCAGCAGCTTAACTGGACAGGGAAATTGGAACACTGAAGCTTTCTTT,CASSLTGQGNWNTEAFF
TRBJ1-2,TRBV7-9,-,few,TGTGCCAGCAGCGTACAAGCTAACTATGGCTACACCTTC,CASSVQANYGYTF
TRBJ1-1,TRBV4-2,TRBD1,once,TGTGCCAGCAGCCAAGGGGACAGGGTAGTGAACACTGAAGCTTTCTTT,CASSQGDRVVNTEAFF
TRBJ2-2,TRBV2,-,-,TGTGCCAGCAGTGAAGAAAGAAGGGGGACCGGGGAGCTGTTTTTT,CASSEERRGTGELFF
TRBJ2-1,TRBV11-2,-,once,TGTGCCAGCAGCTTAGATCATTACCAGGCGACATTCTTC,CASSLDHYQATFF
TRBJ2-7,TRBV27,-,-,TGTGCCAGCAGTTTATCGAACGGCTACGAGCAGTACTTC,CASSLSNGYEQYF
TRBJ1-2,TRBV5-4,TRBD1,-,TGTGCCAGCAGCTTGGAGGGGACAGGGACTTACGGCTACACCTTC,CASSLEGTGTYGYTF
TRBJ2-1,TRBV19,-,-,TGTGCCAGTAGTCTAACTGGACTGTTTGACAATGAGCAGTTCTTC,CASSLTGLFDNEQFF
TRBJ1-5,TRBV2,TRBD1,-,TGTGCCAGCAGGGCCCAGGGGGGCAGCAATCAGCCCCAGCATTTT,CASRAQGGSNQPQHF
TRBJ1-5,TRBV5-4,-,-,TGTGCCAGCAGCTTGGGGTTTTCGCGGCAGCCCCAGCATTTT,CASSLGFSRQPQHF
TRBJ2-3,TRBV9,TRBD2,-,TGTGCCAGCAGCGTAGCCGGGGGGGCCGGAGATACGCAGTATTTT,CASSVAGGAGDTQYF
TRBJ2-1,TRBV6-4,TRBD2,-,TGTGCCAGCAGACGCGGGGGGAGCTCCTACAATGAGCAGTTCTTC,CASRRGGSSYNEQFF
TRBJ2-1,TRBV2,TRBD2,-,TGTGCCAGCGCAAGGGCTAGCGGGGGAAGCTCCTACAATGAGCAGTTCTTC,CASARASGGSSYNEQFF
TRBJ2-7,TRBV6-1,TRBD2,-,TGTGCCAGCAGTGCACTAGCGGGGGACCATTACGAGCAGTACTTC,CASSALAGDHYEQYF
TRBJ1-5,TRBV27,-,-,TGTGCCAGCAGTCCCGGAGTGACTCAGCCCCAGCATTTT,CASSPGVTQPQHF
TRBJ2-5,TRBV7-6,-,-,TGTGCCAGCAGCTTACCGGGGGAAGAGACCCAGTACTTC,CASSLPGEETQYF
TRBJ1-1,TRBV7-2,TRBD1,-,TGTGCCAGCAGAAGCGACAGGGCGTCAAGAGCTTTCTTT,CASRSDRASRAFF
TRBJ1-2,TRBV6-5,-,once,TGTGCCAGCAGTCCAAGGCGGACAGACTATGGCTACACCTTC,CASSPRRTDYGYTF
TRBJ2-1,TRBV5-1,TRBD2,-,TGCGCCAGCAGCCTCAGGGGGACTAGCATTGCCAATGAGCAGTTCTTC,CASSLRGTSIANEQFF
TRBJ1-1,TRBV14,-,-,TGTGCCAGCAGCCAAGGCGCGCAGGGGAACACTGAAGCTTTCTTT,CASSQGAQGNTEAFF